This passage covers 31 T cell receptor beta chains from one sample sequenced in a study of blood T cell repertoires in COVID-19 (dated by TCRdb to 2018 to 2021). Receptor libraries were prepared by the immunoSEQ multiplex PCR assay. Held by TCRdb, this immuneACCESS table contains in-frame sequences only and omits some clones. Under half of the omission traces to an unresolved V gene where checked; the cause of the rest is unknown. This sample is represented by 100,000 or so clones; about 86% of them were singletons. The ten largest clones take up approximately 2.5% of the sample. The specimen sequenced was PBMCs or T cells enriched from blood (not recorded which). All receptors derive from a woman aged 45-60 years who had recovered from COVID-19.

V usage is TRBV5-1 and J usage is TRBJ1-1; 7 nucleotides line up with TRBD1. Germline CDR1 is SGHRS and CDR2 is YFSETQ. The CDR3 runs to 15 residues. With 0 bases clipped from V and 3 bases from J, the junction kept 5 bases outside the gene matches. The CDR3 DNA is TGCGCCAGCAGCTTGGTAGGGGGCTTGGACACTGAAGCTTTCTTT. Its translation: CASSLVGGLDTEAFF.

This clone was counted between two and nine times. V gene TRBV6-1 combines with J gene TRBJ2-7; a possible D gene is TRBD2 (5 bases). CDR1 MNHNS and CDR2 SASEGT come from the germline V gene. The CDR3 has 17 residues. Trimming cost V 4 bases and J 2 bases, with 21 bases left between them. In DNA, the CDR3 is TGTGCCAGCAGTGGGTTGTCACTCGTGGAGGCCCCCTACGAGCAGTACTTC. Amino acids: CASSGLSLVEAPYEQYF.

The chain carries TRBV10-3 and TRBJ1-2; D is unclear. Germline values: CDR1 ENHRY, CDR2 SYGVKD. This CDR3 is built from 14 residues. V was clipped by 4 bases and J by 0 bases, with 9 bases between them. This CDR3 is CAISAGSANYGYTF. CDR3 sequence (DNA): TGTGCCATCAGTGCGGGGTCAGCTAACTATGGCTACACCTTC.

The V call is TRBV5-6, the J call TRBJ2-2; 12 positions match TRBD2. Germline V CDR1 and CDR2: SGHDT, YYEEEE. V was pared by 4 bases and J by 0 bases, with 7 bases of the junction left unmatched. The CDR3 is made up of 18 amino acids. The CDR3: CASSRRTSGIPNTGELFF. The CDR3 region has the DNA TGTGCCAGCAGCCGACGGACTAGCGGGATTCCGAACACCGGGGAGCTGTTTTTT.

The chain has TRBV7-3 and TRBJ2-2; perhaps TRBD2 as D (6 bases). Per germline, CDR1 SGHTA and CDR2 FQGTGA. This CDR3 spans 13 amino acids. The V gene lost 6 bases and the J gene lost 6 bases, with 11 bases spanning the gap. The CDR3 protein is CASREGLAGELFF. The DNA of the CDR3 is TGTGCCAGCAGGGAGGGGCTGGCCGGGGAGCTGTTTTTT.

The chain uses TRBV30 and TRBJ2-6; TRBD1 matches at 10 bases. V was clipped by 5 bases and J by 0 bases; unmatched bases: 13. Germline assignment: CDR1 GTSNPN and CDR2 SVGIG (reference sequence). The CDR3 length is 19 residues. As DNA, the CDR3 is TGTGCCTGGCTGAAACTATACCGGGACAGGGGCTCTGGGGCCAACGTCCTGACTTTC. This codes for CAWLKLYRDRGSGANVLTF.

The chain carries TRBV29-1 and TRBJ2-5; 10 bases line up with TRBD2. Germline-derived CDR1 and CDR2 are SQVTM and ANQGSEA. V gave up 8 bases and J gave up 5 bases; unmatched junction bases: 5. This CDR3 comprises 12 residues. The CDR3 DNA follows: TGCAGCACCCTAGCGGGAGAGGAGACCCAGTACTTC. Protein: CSTLAGEETQYF. Looking up the rest from reference TRBV29-1 and TRBJ2-5 gives the full variable domain: SAVISQKPSRDICQRGTSLTIQCQVDSQVTMMFWYRQQPGQSLTLIATANQGSEATYESGFVIDKFPISRPNLTFSTLTVSNMSPEDSSIYLCSTLAGEETQYFGPGTRLLVL.

The chain links TRBV18 to TRBJ2-2; 10 nucleotides agree with TRBD1. CDR1 and CDR2 from the germline V gene are KGHSH and LQKENI. V dropped 0 bases and J dropped 4; count of bases not matched to a gene: 2. The CDR3 runs to 16 residues. In DNA form, the CDR3 reads TGTGCCAGCTCACCACCGGGACAGGGGTTCACCGGGGAGCTGTTTTTT. Protein product: CASSPPGQGFTGELFF.

The rearrangement joins TRBV4-2 to TRBJ2-6; 9 bases align to TRBD1. CDR3 size: 20 residues. Germline values: CDR1 LGHNA, CDR2 YNFKEQ. V lost 2 bases and J lost 0; bases outside the gene matches: 11. The CDR3 nucleotides read TGTGCCAGCAGCCAAACCTCCGGGACAGGGATAATCTCTGGGGCCAACGTCCTGACTTTC. Residues: CASSQTSGTGIISGANVLTF.

The genes are TRBV27 and TRBJ2-2; TRBD1 matches 7 bases. CDR3 length equals 15 residues. V shed 5 bases and J 1 base; nucleotides not matched to a gene: 4. The germline V gene has CDR1 MNHEY and CDR2 SMNVEV (reference sequence). As DNA, the CDR3 is TGTGCCAGCAGTCCCCGGACAGGGAACACCGGGGAGCTGTTTTTT. Its protein is CASSPRTGNTGELFF.

The V and J genes are TRBV7-3 and TRBJ2-5; D is possibly TRBD2 (6 bases). V was pared by 3 bases and J by 2 bases, with 16 bases between. Per germline, CDR1 SGHTA and CDR2 FQGTGA. This CDR3 is 16 amino acids long. In nucleotides, the CDR3 is TGTGCCAGCAGCTTGGGACCTACGGCGGGGCAAGAGACCCAGTACTTC. Protein sequence: CASSLGPTAGQETQYF.

The chain employs TRBV5-4 and TRBJ1-2; D not certain. CDR1 and CDR2 (germline): SGHNT, YYREEE (reference sequence). This CDR3 has 12 amino acids. V shed 4 bases and J shed 8 bases, with 12 bases lying between them. CDR3 sequence (DNA): TGTGCCAGCAGCCCGTATCCGGGAGGCTACACCTTC. Amino acid sequence: CASSPYPGGYTF.

This clone was counted a single time. V is TRBV12-5 and J is TRBJ2-3; 14 bases are a match to TRBD2. Trimming removed 4 bases from V and 7 bases from J; junction bases left unmatched: 7. In germline, CDR1 is LGHNT, CDR2 FRNRAP. The CDR3 is 16 amino acids. The CDR3 reads CASGSAGTSGSHTQYF. The CDR3 bases are TGTGCTAGTGGTTCCGCCGGGACTAGCGGGAGTCATACGCAGTATTTT.

V and J are TRBV19 and TRBJ2-7; 10 nucleotides match TRBD2. Germline V CDR1 and CDR2: LNHDA, SQIVND (reference sequence). The V and J ends lost 3 bases and 3 bases, in that order; junction bases with no gene match: 8. CDR3 length equals 16 residues. The DNA for the CDR3 is TGTGCCAGTAGTATTCGGTTAGCGGGAGGACACTACGAGCAGTACTTC. This sequence encodes CASSIRLAGGHYEQYF.

This sequence joins TRBV28 and TRBJ2-5; 8 nucleotides line up with TRBD2. Germline V gives CDR1 MDHEN, CDR2 SYDVKM. V lost 3 bases and J lost 5; bases outside the gene matches: 5. The CDR3 runs 14 residues. CDR3 sequence (DNA): TGTGCCAGCAGTTTCGGGGGGGTATGGGAGACCCAGTACTTC. It yields the protein CASSFGGVWETQYF.

This chain joins TRBV6-5 and TRBJ2-7; 7 bases fit TRBD1. Germline V gene sequence: CDR1 MNHEY, CDR2 SVGAGI. There are 14 residues in the CDR3. V lost 6 bases and J lost 3; bases outside the gene matches: 8. Here the CDR3 reads CASSSPGQSYEQYF. The CDR3, as DNA: TGTGCCAGCAGCTCACCGGGACAGAGCTACGAGCAGTACTTC.

The chain employs TRBV10-1 and TRBJ1-1, with D tentatively TRBD1 (5 bases). The CDR3 covers 13 residues. Looked up from germline, CDR1 is WNHNN and CDR2 is SYGVQD (reference sequence). V was shortened by 3 bases and J by 4 bases, with 9 bases between the two germline ends. CDR3 in amino acids: CASSEGTFTEAFF. CDR3 DNA sequence: TGCGCCAGCAGTGAAGGGACTTTCACTGAAGCTTTCTTT.

The V call is TRBV28, the J call TRBJ2-7; D remains unclear. Trimming removed 2 bases from V and 0 bases from J, with 11 bases in between. CDR1 is MDHEN and CDR2 is SYDVKM in the germline V gene. The CDR3 sequence is 15 residues long. The CDR3 DNA reads as TGTGCCAGCAGTTTAACCGGAGCCTTCTCCTACGAGCAGTACTTC. Encoded protein: CASSLTGAFSYEQYF.

The V call is TRBV5-1, the J call TRBJ1-2; the D gene is possibly TRBD1 (6 bases). This CDR3 is 14 amino acids long. Germline lookup yields CDR1 SGHRS and CDR2 YFSETQ. V was trimmed by 4 bases and J by 8 bases, leaving 18 bases between them. In DNA form, the CDR3 reads TGCGCCAGCAGCACCCTACAGGGCTCAGGAGGCTACACCTTC. This encodes CASSTLQGSGGYTF.

This clone was observed a few times. CDR3 nucleotides: TGCAGTGCTAGGGTGAGCGGCTACACCTTC. Residues: CSARVSGYTF. This sequence joins TRBV20-1 and TRBJ1-2; no reliable D call. The CDR3 loop spans 10 amino acids. The germline CDR1 and CDR2 sequences are DFQATT and SNEGSKA (reference sequence). V lost 3 bases to trimming and J lost 8 bases, with 7 bases between them.

The CDR3 region is CASNPSYSVNYGYTF. CDR3 DNA: TGTGCCAGCAATCCCTCGTACAGTGTTAACTATGGCTACACCTTC. J is TRBJ1-2 and V is TRBV28; no reliable D call. This CDR3 has 15 amino acids. CDR1 is MDHEN and CDR2 is SYDVKM in the germline V gene. V shed 7 bases and J shed 1 base, with 16 bases lying between them.

The gene calls are TRBV20-1 and TRBJ2-3, with 10 bases fitting TRBD2. Germline CDR1 and CDR2: DFQATT and SNEGSKA (reference sequence). This CDR3 has 15 amino acids. After removal of 3 bases from V and 6 bases from J, the junction contained 9 bases not matched to a gene. This chain's CDR3 is CSASYHQRGGDTQYF. The CDR3 DNA follows: TGCAGTGCTAGTTATCATCAGCGGGGGGGTGATACGCAGTATTTT.

The J gene is TRBJ2-7, the V gene TRBV2, with a tentative D call TRBD1 (5 bases). This CDR3 is built from 13 residues. Germline V gene data show CDR1 as SNHLY and CDR2 as FYNNEI. Between the trimmed V and J ends, which lost 6 bases and 2 bases, there was a span of 11 bases. The CDR3 spells CASSLQTAYEQYF. CDR3 nucleotides: TGTGCCAGCAGCCTTCAGACAGCCTACGAGCAGTACTTC.

This clone has only one observation. The V gene is TRBV29-1, the J gene TRBJ2-1; 7 bases agree with TRBD1. Germline V gene lookup returns CDR1 SQVTM and CDR2 ANQGSEA. Germline trimming cut 7 bases from V and 1 base from J; bases unmatched to any gene: 1. The CDR3 length is 12 residues. As DNA, the CDR3 is TGCAGCGGACAGGGTTCCTACAATGAGCAGTTCTTC. This sequence encodes CSGQGSYNEQFF.

The chain is built from TRBV4-1 and TRBJ2-5; 11 bases agree with TRBD2. CDR3 size: 15 residues. V lost 4 bases to trimming and J lost 1 base; unmatched junction nucleotides: 2. Looked up from germline, CDR1 is MGHRA and CDR2 is YSYEKL. The CDR3: CASSLSGGAQETQYF. Here the CDR3 DNA reads TGCGCCAGCAGCCTTAGCGGGGGGGCCCAAGAGACCCAGTACTTC.

The rearrangement joins TRBV5-5 to TRBJ1-2; TRBD1 might be the D (6 bases). Trimming removed 1 base from V and 0 bases from J, with 13 bases in between. Germline lookup yields CDR1 SGHKS and CDR2 YYEKEE (reference sequence). This CDR3 is 16 amino acids long. The CDR3 loop reads CASSLRWDTSNYGYTF. CDR3 in DNA: TGTGCCAGCAGCTTGAGGTGGGACACATCTAACTATGGCTACACCTTC.

This clone was picked up one time. This chain uses TRBV4-2 with TRBJ2-2, with D maybe TRBD2 (7 bases). CDR1 is LGHNA and CDR2 is YNFKEQ in the germline V gene. The V end lost 4 bases, the J end lost 0 bases, and 24 bases lay between the germline ends. The CDR3 is 20 amino acids. CDR3 protein: CASSPVGGGRNDANTGELFF. CDR3 nucleotide sequence: TGTGCCAGCAGCCCCGTAGGGGGGGGCCGAAACGACGCGAACACCGGGGAGCTGTTTTTT.

This clone was found once. This chain uses TRBV6-6 with TRBJ2-5; 7 nucleotides match TRBD1. CDR3 length: 14 amino acids. The J segment lost 1 base and the V segment lost 2 bases, leaving 1 base of the junction unmatched. CDR1 and CDR2 (germline): MNHNY, SVGAGI (reference sequence). CDR3: CASSYRDSQETQYF. The CDR3 nucleotides are TGTGCCAGCAGTTACCGGGACAGCCAAGAGACCCAGTACTTC.

The chain combines TRBV9 with TRBJ2-7; no clear D gene. This CDR3 contains 14 residues. Trimming removed 0 bases from V and 2 bases from J, with 9 bases in between. From germline, CDR1 is SGDLS and CDR2 YYNGEE. CDR3 sequence (DNA): TGTGCCAGCAGCGTAGAGTATCTAACCTACGAGCAGTACTTC. Translated, it gives CASSVEYLTYEQYF.

About this clone: At one end, the junction sequence differs from germline, possibly due to a read error. The chain links TRBV5-1 to TRBJ2-7; perhaps TRBD2 as D (6 bases). The CDR3 is made up of 12 amino acids. From germline, CDR1 is SGHRS and CDR2 YFSETQ. DNA of the CDR3: TGCGCCAGCAGCTTGGTAGCGGCACGGTCCAACTTC. Translation gives CASSLVAARSNF.

The CDR3 sequence: CASSGPVGSANTGELFF. The CDR3, as DNA: TGTGCCAGCAGTGGGCCCGTCGGGAGCGCGAACACCGGGGAGCTGTTTTTT. The V call is TRBV25-1, the J call TRBJ2-2, with D perhaps TRBD2 (6 bases). The CDR3 is 17 amino acids. V lost 4 bases, J lost 0 bases, and 15 bases lay in between. Per the germline V gene, CDR1 is MGHDK and CDR2 is SYGVNS. The full variable domain, with the rest looked up from reference TRBV25-1 and TRBJ2-2, is EADIYQTPRYLVIGTGKKITLECSQTMGHDKMYWYQQDPGMELHLIHYSYGVNSTEKGDLSSESTVSRIRTEHFPLTLESARPSHTSQYLCASSGPVGSANTGELFFGEGSRLTVL.